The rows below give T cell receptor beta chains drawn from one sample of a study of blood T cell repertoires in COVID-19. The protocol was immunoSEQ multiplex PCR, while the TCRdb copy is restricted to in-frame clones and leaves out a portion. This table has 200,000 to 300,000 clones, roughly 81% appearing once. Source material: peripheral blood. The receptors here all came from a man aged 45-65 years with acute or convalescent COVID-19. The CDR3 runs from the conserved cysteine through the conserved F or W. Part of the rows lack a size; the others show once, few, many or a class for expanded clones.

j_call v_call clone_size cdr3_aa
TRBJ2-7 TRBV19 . CASRQRGRQAGEQYF
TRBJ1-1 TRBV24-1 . CATKDRANTEAFF
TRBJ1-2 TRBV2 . CASRLSAGLDYGYTF
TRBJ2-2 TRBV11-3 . CASSLGSASGVELFF
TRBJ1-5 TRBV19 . CASSLRGNQPQHF
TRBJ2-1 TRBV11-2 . CASSQWKAASGGFNEQFF
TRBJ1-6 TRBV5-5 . CASSLSGDSPLHF
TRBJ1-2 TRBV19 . CASSRPEDRYYGYTF
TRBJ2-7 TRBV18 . CASSPSSGGYEQYF
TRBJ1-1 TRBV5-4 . CASSPRDRGSTEAFF
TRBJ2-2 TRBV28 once CASSPTGADGELFF
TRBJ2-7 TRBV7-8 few CASSLGLAGGRHEQYF
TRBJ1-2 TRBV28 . CASSLVTGFVDYGYTF
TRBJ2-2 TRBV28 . CASSLTANTGELFF
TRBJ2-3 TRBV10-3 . CAIGADTDTQYF
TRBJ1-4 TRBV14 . CASSQVQGKEKLFF
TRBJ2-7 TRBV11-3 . CASAPRSSYEQYF
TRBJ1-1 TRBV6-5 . CASSTGGAYTEAFF
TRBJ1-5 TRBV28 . CASSFDRVVQPQHF
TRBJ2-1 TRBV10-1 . CASSVATGGNEQFF
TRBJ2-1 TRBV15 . CATSSLADNYNEQFF
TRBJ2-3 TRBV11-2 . CASSPLVGESTDTQYF
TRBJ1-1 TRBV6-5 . CASSKGRRRNTEAFF
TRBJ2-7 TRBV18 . CASRKEQGPTYEQYF
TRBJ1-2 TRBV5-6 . CASSRSRQGALYYGYTF
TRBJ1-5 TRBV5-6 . CASSLGQSNQPQHF
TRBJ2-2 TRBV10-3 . CAIKGGVNTGELFF
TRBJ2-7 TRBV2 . CASSIDRGYEQYF
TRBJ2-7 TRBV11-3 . CASSPGQSSYEQYF
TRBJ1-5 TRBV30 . CAWRQGGQPQHF
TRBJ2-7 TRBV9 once CASSTERGEQYF
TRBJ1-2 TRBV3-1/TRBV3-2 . CASSPTGDYGYTF
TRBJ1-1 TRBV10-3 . CAISESIGGPTEAFF
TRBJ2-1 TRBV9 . CASSPWASGTLDEQFF
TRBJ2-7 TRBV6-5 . CASVEGGYEQYF
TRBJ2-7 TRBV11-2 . CASSLDLGPYEQYF
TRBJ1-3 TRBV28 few CASGAGGGNTIYF
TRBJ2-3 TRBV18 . CASSPPGTDTQYF
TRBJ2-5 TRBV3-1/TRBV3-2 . CASSLHSNRVDQETQYF
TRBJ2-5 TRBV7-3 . CASSETSGRGETQYF
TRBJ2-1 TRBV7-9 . CASSLVRGPWDNEQFF